This T cell receptor (beta chain) was recorded in a study of PD-1 blockade in classical Hodgkin lymphoma. In the study overall: Patients were treated with nivolumab at 3 mg/kg, and this was given intravenously every 2 weeks.

General observations from the study: By C4D1, CD4+ diversity increased significantly, especially in complete responders. Baseline diversity was lower in partial responders and progressors than complete responders.

Method: immunoSEQ multiplex PCR; TCRdb's copy keeps in-frame clones and lacks some. Here the sample spans tens of thousands of clones, approximately 94% being singletons. Germline V lookup: CDR1 SGHTA, CDR2 FQGNSA. CDR3 length equals 13 residues. V lost 5 bases to trimming and J lost 7 bases, with 11 bases between them. Each patient experienced a relapse that followed autologous stem cell transplantation, and brentuximab vedotin exposure varied. On this clone itself: Its target is unknown.

The V and J genes are TRBV7-2 and TRBJ2-2; no clear D. The specimen was peripheral blood mononuclear cells (PBMCs), collected at baseline. The TCR originated in a human donor with classical Hodgkin lymphoma. The CDR3 sequence: CASSPLRVGELFF. DNA of the CDR3: TGTGCCAGCAGCCCACTCCGTGTCGGGGAGCTGTTTTTT.